These 23 T cell receptor beta chains came from one sample sequenced in a study of cytomegalovirus exposure and HLA in healthy donors. This PCR relied on a set of 60 Vbeta primers and 13 Jbeta primers. Assay: immunoSEQ multiplex PCR; the TCRdb copy retains only in-frame clones and omits some. This sample has 150,000 to 200,000 clones, with more than 65% found just once. The sequencing sample was made of PBMCs. All receptors derive from a male donor in good health and CMV-seronegative.

The gene calls are TRBV5-4 and TRBJ2-7; 13 bases are a match to TRBD2. The CDR3 is 18 amino acids. After removal of 4 bases from V and 5 bases from J, the junction contained 15 bases not matched to a gene. Germline-derived CDR1 and CDR2 are SGHNT and YYREEE (reference sequence). The CDR3 DNA sequence: TGTGCCAGCAGCCCCAACCCACTAGCGGGGGGGCCCGTAAACGAGCAGTACTTC. Protein sequence: CASSPNPLAGGPVNEQYF.

The J gene is TRBJ2-1, the V gene TRBV18, with 11 positions matching TRBD2. Trimming removed 2 bases from V and 3 bases from J; junction bases left unmatched: 18. Germline loops: CDR1 KGHSH, CDR2 LQKENI. The CDR3 extends over 21 amino acids. DNA for the CDR3: TGTGCCAGCTCACCAGCCGGGGGACTAGCGGAGGCTGACAGACTCTACAATGAGCAGTTCTTC. It codes for CASSPAGGLAEADRLYNEQFF.

The rearrangement links TRBV28 to TRBJ1-1, with 10 bases aligning to TRBD1. The V segment lost 8 bases and the J segment 6 bases; nucleotides outside the gene matches: 9. CDR1 is MDHEN and CDR2 is SYDVKM in the germline V gene. This CDR3 comprises 14 residues. CDR3 coding DNA: TGTGCCAGCCGGGACAGGGGAGCTTTCGCTGAAGCTTTCTTT. As protein: CASRDRGAFAEAFF.

This chain links TRBV28 with TRBJ1-2; 7 bases are a match to TRBD1. J gave up 3 bases and V 6 bases, and 10 bases lay outside the gene matches. In germline, CDR1 is MDHEN, CDR2 SYDVKM. This CDR3 has 15 amino acids. CDR3 DNA: TGTGCCAGCAGCACCTGGACAGGCCGGGACTATGGCTACACCTTC. It yields the protein CASSTWTGRDYGYTF.

This clone is a singleton in its sample. This sequence joins TRBV7-3 and TRBJ1-6; D may be TRBD1 (5 bases). The CDR3 covers 14 residues. The germline V and J ends were trimmed by 5 bases and 10 bases, with 15 bases remaining between them. Germline values: CDR1 SGHTA, CDR2 FQGTGA. Here the CDR3 reads CASSPGGGGSPLHF. DNA for the CDR3: TGTGCCAGCAGCCCCGGCGGCGGGGGGTCACCCCTCCACTTT.

The gene calls are TRBV6-1 and TRBJ1-4; D gene uncertain. The germline CDR1 and CDR2 sequences are MNHNS and SASEGT. The CDR3 is made up of 13 amino acids. The V gene lost 8 bases and the J gene lost 8 bases, with 15 bases spanning the gap. CDR3 in amino acids: CASLNPAGEKLFF. DNA for the CDR3: TGTGCCAGCTTGAACCCGGCGGGGGAAAAACTGTTTTTT.

CDR3 nucleotide sequence: TGTGCCAGTAGTCTTACAGTGAACACTGAAGCTTTCTTT. This codes for CASSLTVNTEAFF. The chain is built from TRBV19 and TRBJ1-1; D is uncertain. Germline-derived CDR1 and CDR2 are LNHDA and SQIVND (reference sequence). This CDR3 comprises 13 residues. The germline V and J ends were trimmed by 5 bases and 0 bases, with 7 bases remaining between them.

The rearrangement joins TRBV19 to TRBJ1-2, with TRBD1 matching 7 bases. J gave up 1 base and V 1 base, and 3 bases lay outside the gene matches. The germline V gene has CDR1 LNHDA and CDR2 SQIVND (reference sequence). CDR3 length: 15 residues. The CDR3 DNA sequence: TGTGCCAGTAGTATAGCCAGGGGGGATAACTATGGCTACACCTTC. Translation gives CASSIARGDNYGYTF.

The rearrangement links TRBV4-1 to TRBJ2-1; 8 nucleotides match TRBD1. The CDR3 has 14 residues. Germline trimming cut 11 bases from V and 8 bases from J; bases unmatched to any gene: 14. The germline gives CDR1 MGHRA, CDR2 YSYEKL. The DNA for the CDR3 is TGCGCCGCCAGCATGTCAGGGGGCGCGGATGAGCAGTTCTTC. It codes for CAASMSGGADEQFF.

This chain uses TRBV6-5 with TRBJ1-3; D possibly corresponds to TRBD1 (5 bases). The CDR3 sequence is 12 residues long. The germline V gene encodes CDR1 MNHEY and CDR2 SVGAGI. As DNA, the CDR3 is TGTGCGGCCGGGGGGACTGGAAACACCATATATTTT. It translates to CAAGGTGNTIYF.

The chain combines TRBV7-9 with TRBJ1-2, with 10 bases matching TRBD1. This CDR3 spans 16 amino acids. Trimming removed 5 bases from V and 4 bases from J; junction bases left unmatched: 10. Germline V gene lookup returns CDR1 SEHNR and CDR2 FQNEAQ (reference sequence). CDR3 sequence (DNA): TGTGCCAGCAGCCCGGGGGGGAGACAGGGGGCCTATGGCTACACCTTC. This encodes CASSPGGRQGAYGYTF.

This chain joins TRBV19 and TRBJ1-2, with no clear D. V shed 6 bases and J shed 8 bases, with 25 bases lying between them. The CDR3 totals 16 residues. The germline CDR1 and CDR2 sequences are LNHDA and SQIVND (reference sequence). The CDR3 here is CASSSQWADAQGGYTF. For the CDR3, the DNA is TGTGCCAGTAGCTCACAATGGGCAGACGCCCAAGGAGGCTACACCTTC.

The J gene is TRBJ1-2, the V gene TRBV29-1; 10 bases fit TRBD1. V trimming: 6 bases; J trimming: 5 bases; junction bases outside the gene matches: 15. The germline V gene encodes CDR1 SQVTM and CDR2 ANQGSEA. This CDR3 contains 16 residues. This CDR3 is CSVDPPGTGEGYGYTF. The CDR3 DNA reads TGCAGCGTGGACCCCCCCGGGACAGGGGAAGGATATGGCTACACCTTC.

The chain couples TRBV6-5 to TRBJ1-1; D perhaps matches TRBD1 (5 bases). V was shortened by 5 bases and J by 1 base, with 8 bases between the two germline ends. Germline V gene sequence: CDR1 MNHEY, CDR2 SVGAGI. The CDR3 consists of 13 residues. The CDR3 loop reads CASSSGTNTEAFF. In DNA form, the CDR3 reads TGTGCCAGCAGTAGCGGGACGAACACTGAAGCTTTCTTT.

The chain links TRBV29-1 to TRBJ2-7; 9 bases are shared with TRBD2. The CDR3 has 15 amino acids. Germline CDR1 SQVTM, CDR2 ANQGSEA. The J segment lost 1 base and the V segment lost 2 bases, leaving 6 bases of the junction unmatched. The CDR3 DNA reads as TGCAGCGTTGAAATGGCGGGAGGGTGGTCCTACGAGCAGTACTTC. Residues: CSVEMAGGWSYEQYF.

The rearrangement joins TRBV7-2 to TRBJ2-7; D might be TRBD2 (5 bases). The CDR3 is 14 amino acids. The germline V and J ends were trimmed by 1 base and 5 bases, with 12 bases remaining between them. The germline gives CDR1 SGHTA, CDR2 FQGNSA. CDR3 in amino acids: CASSLVLGVNEQYF. DNA for the CDR3: TGTGCCAGCAGCTTAGTTCTGGGAGTGAACGAGCAGTACTTC.

This clone was seen a few times. The rearrangement uses TRBV6-5 and TRBJ2-5; 10 bases line up with TRBD2. Germline V CDR1 and CDR2: MNHEY, SVGAGI. The CDR3 totals 14 residues. After removal of 5 bases from V and 4 bases from J, the junction contained 4 bases not matched to a gene. The CDR3 bases are TGTGCCAGCAGTGGCGGACTAGCGGTAGAGACCCAGTACTTC. Encoded protein: CASSGGLAVETQYF.

V usage is TRBV18 and J usage is TRBJ2-7, with 9 positions matching TRBD2. The CDR3 has 13 residues. V gave up 8 bases and J gave up 6 bases; unmatched junction bases: 8. Germline V gene sequence: CDR1 KGHSH, CDR2 LQKENI. DNA of the CDR3: TGTGCCAGCGGGCGGGAGGGCCACGCCGAGCAGTACTTC. Translating it yields CASGREGHAEQYF.

The chain employs TRBV10-3 and TRBJ1-2; perhaps TRBD1 as D (5 bases). Germline V gene data show CDR1 as ENHRY and CDR2 as SYGVKD. There are 11 residues in the CDR3. The germline V and J ends were trimmed by 8 bases and 6 bases, with 10 bases remaining between them. CDR3 coding DNA: TGTGCCATCCACACAGGAAATGGCTACACCTTC. It codes for CAIHTGNGYTF.

The chain links TRBV28 to TRBJ1-3; no clear D. CDR3 length: 14 amino acids. V lost 3 bases, J lost 0 bases, and 6 bases lay in between. Germline-derived CDR1 and CDR2 are MDHEN and SYDVKM. The CDR3 here is CASSFVSSGNTIYF. The CDR3 DNA sequence: TGTGCCAGCAGTTTTGTCAGCTCTGGAAACACCATATATTTT.

The chain joins TRBV4-3 to TRBJ1-6; 8 bases match TRBD1. The V segment lost 3 bases and the J segment 9 bases; nucleotides outside the gene matches: 7. CDR1 and CDR2 (germline): LGHNA, YSLEER. The CDR3 consists of 15 residues. The CDR3: CASSHVDRVGSPLHF. As DNA, the CDR3 is TGCGCCAGCAGCCACGTGGACAGGGTGGGTTCACCCCTCCACTTT.

The chain couples TRBV7-2 to TRBJ1-5; 7 nucleotides match TRBD1. The CDR3 totals 15 residues. CDR1 and CDR2 from the germline V gene are SGHTA and FQGNSA. The J segment lost 5 bases and the V segment lost 6 bases, leaving 10 bases of the junction unmatched. The CDR3 sequence: CASSPDRAPDQPQHF. In DNA form, the CDR3 reads TGTGCCAGCAGTCCAGACAGGGCGCCGGATCAGCCCCAGCATTTT.

This chain connects TRBV5-1 to TRBJ1-1; D call uncertain. This CDR3 has 15 residues. In germline, CDR1 is SGHRS, CDR2 YFSETQ. V was pared by 0 bases and J by 1 base, with 10 bases between. CDR3 amino acids: CASSLELGRNTEAFF. The CDR3 nucleotides read TGCGCCAGCAGCTTGGAGCTGGGGAGGAACACTGAAGCTTTCTTT. The full variable domain, rest sourced from reference TRBV5-1 and TRBJ1-1, is KAGVTQTPRYLIKTRGQQVTLSCSPISGHRSVSWYQQTPGQGLQFLFEYFSETQRNKGNFPGRFSGRQFSNSRSEMNVSTLELGDSALYLCASSLELGRNTEAFFGQGTRLTVV.